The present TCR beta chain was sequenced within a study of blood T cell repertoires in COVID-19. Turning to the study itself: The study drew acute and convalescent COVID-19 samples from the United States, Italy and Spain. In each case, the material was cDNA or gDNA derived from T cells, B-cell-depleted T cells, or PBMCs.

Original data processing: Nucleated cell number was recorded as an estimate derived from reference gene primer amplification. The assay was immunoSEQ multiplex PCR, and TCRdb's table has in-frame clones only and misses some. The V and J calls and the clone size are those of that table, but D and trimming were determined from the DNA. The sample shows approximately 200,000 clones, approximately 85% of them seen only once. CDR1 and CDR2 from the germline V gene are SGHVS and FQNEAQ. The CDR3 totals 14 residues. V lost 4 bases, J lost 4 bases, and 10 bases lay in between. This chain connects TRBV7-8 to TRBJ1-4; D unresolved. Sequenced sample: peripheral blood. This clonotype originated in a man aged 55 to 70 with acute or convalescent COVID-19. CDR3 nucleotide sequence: TGTGCCAGCAGCTACGGGAGGATTAATGAAAAACTGTTTTTT. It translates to CASSYGRINEKLFF.